This TCR beta chain came from a study of shared clonotypes between healthy human individuals (TCRdb year 2020). Describing the broader study: The cohort comprised two women and a few men aged 18 to 49 years. Blood TCR repertoires of roughly 5 healthy adults were deeply sequenced to estimate repertoire size and the extent of clonotype sharing between individuals. To increase sequencing depth and limit assay-specific biases, TCR repertoire library preparation and sequencing were carried out by different laboratories using diverse techniques. Per donor, leukapheresis produced somewhere between about 0.8 and 9 billion PBMCs.

Donors were healthy HIV-negative adults with no recently reported acute infections or vaccinations. Every donor was a Caucasian adult residing in Nashville, Tennessee, USA. For unsorted samples, 75 million to 90 million PBMCs were counted, and genomic DNA was extracted using the QIAamp DNA Blood Mini kit. Blood was obtained by leukapheresis, after which PBMCs were separated by Ficoll-Histopaque density gradient centrifugation and cryopreserved in liquid nitrogen vapor phase. TCR CDR3 regions were amplified from genomic DNA by multiplex PCR using the deep immunoSEQ assay. For each cell subset, the extracted genomic DNA was distributed evenly across all wells of several immunoSEQ 96-well plates, and each plate served as one replicate. For unsorted PBMC, each replicate PCR was loaded with 250 to 300 ng genomic DNA, equivalent to roughly 31,000 T cell genomes. Ten immunoSEQ deep assay plates were used to sequence unsorted PBMC genomic DNA. Purified libraries were quantified with a Qubit 3.0 fluorometer, sized on a Bioanalyzer 2100, and re-quantified with the KAPA Library Quantification kit. A separate single-read 150-cycle Illumina NextSeq 550 flow cell was used to sequence each immunoSEQ 96-well plate. Turning to the authors' computational methods: The immunoSEQ output contained only junctional sequences without quality scores, so filtering could not match that applied to full-length reads. To assign V/J genes and CDR3, sequences were annotated against IMGT germline references using PyIR, a Python wrapper for IgBLAST v1.9. Reads with weak V/J assignments (E-value above 1e-6), missing CDR3, stop codons, out-of-frame junctions, or ambiguous translated residues were removed. V3J clonotypes were defined as sequences sharing the same inferred V gene, J gene, and CDR3 amino acid sequence. Percentage overlap between repertoires was computed as shared unique clonotypes divided by the size of the smaller repertoire. Repertoire richness was assessed with RTK rarefaction, the Chao1 estimator, and Recon v2.1 estimates of unobserved clonotypes. Imported from immuneACCESS, the table was reduced by TCRdb to in-frame sequences with V and J called. These copies leave out some clones; in studies compared against another copy, an unresolved V gene accounts for under half, and the cause of the remainder is not known. The D gene and trimming were derived from the DNA, and the V and J assignments and clone size from that table. Within this sample are roughly 500,000 clones, with 79% of them counted one time only. Together, the top ten hold approximately 13% of the sample.

General findings and caveats noted by the study authors: Because the study included a small number of donors, the genetic and exposure-history diversity represented was limited. Based on pairwise subsampling, the degree of clonotype sharing among donors was expected to be affected by sequencing depth. Sampling was restricted to blood, and TCR repertoires in tissue are likely to differ from TCR repertoires in blood.

Worth noting for this clone: Its binding antigen is unknown. Per-nucleotide qualities are absent, and no much larger clonotype sits a single base away.

Trimming removed 3 bases from V and 3 bases from J; the gene matches leave 6 bases unexplained. From the germline V gene, CDR1 is MDHEN and CDR2 is SYDVKM. The CDR3 contains 15 residues, cysteine and phenylalanine counted. CDR3 DNA is the only sequence kept; it has 45 bases, read in frame from the first base. This sequence uses TRBV28 and TRBJ2-3, and 7 bases in between align with TRBD2. The source of this sequence is a woman aged 40 to 50 in good health. Some clones in this sample may be carry-over from other donors' samples. The sample consisted of PBMCs. The bases are TGTGCCAGCAGTTTTGGCGGGAGAGGAACAGATACGCAGTATTTT. Translated, this is CASSFGGRGTDTQYF.